This T cell receptor beta chain was captured in a study of a mutant IDH1 vaccine in newly diagnosed glioma. In the case of this clone: Its antigen is unknown.

Germline V gives CDR1 GTSNPN, CDR2 SVGIG (reference sequence). V lost 7 bases and J lost 5; bases outside the gene matches: 11. There are 14 residues in the CDR3. Method: immunoSEQ multiplex PCR; TCRdb's copy keeps in-frame clones and lacks some. The repertoire consists of 40,000 to 45,000 clones, with about 83% occurring once and the leading ten covering under 6%. Time point defined: week 35, safety follow-up. In the vaccine, a single dose held 300 ug of the mutant IDH1 20-mer peptide, along with topical imiquimod. The clonotype comes from a woman aged 50 to 60 with glioma. Sequenced material: PBMCs, taken from a glioma patient whose treatment included an IDH1 peptide vaccine. This rearrangement joins TRBV30 to TRBJ2-3; TRBD1 matches at 8 bases. The CDR3 DNA reads as TGTGCCTCACGATCGGACAGGGCGGGAGATACGCAGTATTTT. It specifies CASRSDRAGDTQYF.